This T cell receptor beta chain was identified during a study of identical twins. Study conclusions and caveats: Abundant beta clonotypes from cord blood had fewer insertions, unlike memory repertoires, which showed none.

Concerning this clonotype: What it binds is unknown.

TCRdb itself ran the 5' RACE reads through MiXCR, one entry per CDR3 protein. The sample lists hundreds of thousands of distinct CDR3 sequences; roughly 20% were seen once. Trimming removed 7 bases at V and 2 bases at J, with 14 bases between. Germline CDR1 reads DFQATT; CDR2 reads SNEGSKA (reference sequence). CDR3 length: 13 amino acids. With no exceptions, donors were healthy Caucasians. The same sample was also used in a study of T cells expressing NK-cell markers. That paper states: A handful of donors likewise had their CD3+CD56-NKG2C+ fraction led by these clonotypes.

The receptor was isolated from a woman in her late teens or twenties in good health. Sequences were obtained from PBMCs. V usage is TRBV20-1 and J usage is TRBJ2-5; D is possibly TRBD2 (5 bases). As DNA, the CDR3 is TGCAGTGGAGGGCCGAACGAACAAGAGACCCAGTACTTC. It codes for CSGGPNEQETQYF.